These T cell receptor beta chains were read from a single sample in a study of PD-L1 blockade in urothelial cancer. Data came from immunoSEQ multiplex PCR; TCRdb stores just in-frame clones and leaves some out. This table has tens of thousands of clones, around 86% appearing once. Material: PBMCs, obtained around atezolizumab (anti-PD-L1) treatment. The source of these receptors is a man aged 45-65 years with urothelial cancer. CDR3s include the opening cysteine and the closing phenylalanine or tryptophan. Each record gives: CDR3 protein, CDR3 DNA, J gene, V gene, D gene, clone size. D genes are given only for firm matches. Where a row states a size, it is once, few, many or the class of an expanded clone; other rows omit it.

CASTDGKAGRRRSETQYF TGTGCCAGTACCGACGGGAAGGCGGGACGGAGGAGGTCCGAGACCCAGTACTTC TRBJ2-5 TRBV19 - -
CASSPTNGDRGGGYTF TGTGCCAGCAGCCCTACCAACGGGGACAGGGGAGGAGGCTACACCTTC TRBJ1-2 TRBV7-9 TRBD1 -
CASSLEAGMNTEAFF TGTGCCAGCAGCTTAGAGGCGGGTATGAACACTGAAGCTTTCTTT TRBJ1-1 TRBV7-8 - -
CASSLYRVNTEAFF TGTGCCAGCAGTTTATACAGGGTGAACACTGAAGCTTTCTTT TRBJ1-1 TRBV28 - few
CASSVVEGIQYF TGTGCCAGCAGCGTAGTAGAGGGCATTCAGTACTTC TRBJ2-4 TRBV9 - -
CASSTGQQLTDTQYF TGTGCCAGCAGCACGGGACAGCAACTCACAGATACGCAGTATTTT TRBJ2-3 TRBV7-3 TRBD1 -
CASSVLGGITEAFF TGTGCCAGCAGCGTACTGGGAGGCATCACTGAAGCTTTCTTT TRBJ1-1 TRBV9 - -
CSVEATRGRPSGNTIYF TGCAGCGTTGAAGCAACACGAGGGAGACCCTCTGGAAACACCATATATTTT TRBJ1-3 TRBV29-1 - -
CASSRDIYEQYF TGTGCCAGCAGCCGAGACATCTACGAGCAGTACTTC TRBJ2-7 TRBV6-6 - -
CASTLGGQGGTEAFF TGTGCCAGCACCCTAGGGGGACAGGGGGGCACTGAAGCTTTCTTT TRBJ1-1 TRBV7-9 TRBD1 -
CASRDRGSSGANVLTF TGTGCCAGCAGGGACAGGGGGTCCTCTGGGGCCAACGTCCTGACTTTC TRBJ2-6 TRBV7-9 TRBD1 -
CASSLAQGGNTEAFF TGCGCCAGCAGCTTGGCCCAGGGCGGGAACACTGAAGCTTTCTTT TRBJ1-1 TRBV5-1 - -
CAWSRRDIWAGELFF TGTGCCTGGAGCCGCCGGGACATCTGGGCCGGGGAGCTGTTTTTT TRBJ2-2 TRBV30 - -
CASSLADRERTEAFF TGTGCCAGCAGCTTGGCGGACAGGGAAAGGACTGAAGCTTTCTTT TRBJ1-1 TRBV5-8 TRBD1 -
CASSWSGGAKTGELFF TGTGCCAGTAGCTGGAGCGGGGGGGCCAAGACCGGGGAGCTGTTTTTT TRBJ2-2 TRBV19 TRBD2 few
CASRTRQRTNTEAFF TGTGCCAGCAGAACAAGACAGAGAACTAACACTGAAGCTTTCTTT TRBJ1-1 TRBV6-5 - few
CASTLISGGADTQYF TGTGCCAGCACTCTCATTTCCGGGGGGGCAGATACGCAGTATTTT TRBJ2-3 TRBV6-6 TRBD2 -
CASSYSRNTGELFF TGTGCCAGCAGTTACTCGCGTAACACCGGGGAGCTGTTTTTT TRBJ2-2 TRBV6-5 - -
CASSPGSLGANVLTF TGTGCCAGTAGTCCAGGCAGCCTTGGGGCCAACGTCCTGACTTTC TRBJ2-6 TRBV19 - -
CATSRDLDFGYTF TGTGCCACCAGCAGAGATCTAGACTTTGGCTACACCTTC TRBJ1-2 TRBV15 - -
CASSLRPTSGSGHGELFF TGTGCCAGCAGCTTAAGGCCAACTAGCGGGAGCGGTCACGGGGAGCTGTTTTTT TRBJ2-2 TRBV7-3 TRBD2 -
CASTPGTANSPLHF TGTGCCAGCACCCCCGGGACAGCGAATTCACCCCTCCACTTT TRBJ1-6 TRBV28 TRBD1 -
CASSLGQGTSDTQYF TGTGCTAGCAGCTTGGGGCAGGGGACCTCAGATACGCAGTATTTT TRBJ2-3 TRBV7-7 - -
CSVEGVGGPNTEAFF TGCAGCGTTGAGGGTGTCGGGGGGCCGAACACTGAAGCTTTCTTT TRBJ1-1 TRBV29-1 - -
CAAGGNSNQPQHF TGTGCGGCGGGGGGAAATAGCAATCAGCCCCAGCATTTT TRBJ1-5 TRBV2 - -
CASSLTLFPGNTIYF TGTGCCAGCAGCCTGACACTTTTCCCTGGAAACACCATATATTTT TRBJ1-3 TRBV5-6 - -
CASNTSGRTSYEQYF TGCGCCAGCAATACTAGCGGGAGAACTTCCTACGAGCAGTACTTC TRBJ2-7 TRBV23-1 TRBD2 few
CASSLQGSNQPQHF TGCGCCAGCAGTCTCCAGGGTAGCAATCAGCCCCAGCATTTT TRBJ1-5 TRBV5-1 - -
CATRYSYNSPLHF TGTGCCACCAGATACTCCTATAATTCACCCCTCCACTTT TRBJ1-6 TRBV19 - few
CASSLDGQVAQPQHF TGCGCCAGCAGCTTGGACGGACAGGTCGCTCAGCCCCAGCATTTT TRBJ1-5 TRBV5-1 TRBD1 -
CASSQGTEGAGELFF TGCGCCAGCAGCCAGGGGACAGAGGGGGCCGGGGAGCTGTTTTTT TRBJ2-2 TRBV5-1 TRBD1 once
CASSPLFTSNTEAFF TGTGCCAGCAGCCCGCTCTTCACATCAAACACTGAAGCTTTCTTT TRBJ1-1 TRBV7-9 - once
CASSYRREEAKNIQYF TGTGCCAGCAGTTATCGCCGGGAGGAGGCCAAAAACATTCAGTACTTC TRBJ2-4 TRBV6-5 TRBD2 -
CASSEQTGGLGGYTF TGTGCCAGCAGTGAACAGACAGGGGGGCTGGGTGGCTACACCTTC TRBJ1-2 TRBV6-1 TRBD1 -
CASSSSGGRPDEQFF TGTGCCAGCAGCTCTAGCGGGGGCCGTCCCGATGAGCAGTTCTTC TRBJ2-1 TRBV7-9 TRBD2 -
CASSQAGTNYEQYF TGCGCCAGCAGCCAAGCCGGGACTAACTACGAGCAGTACTTC TRBJ2-7 TRBV4-1 TRBD2 once
CASSFGQGNEKLFF TGTGCCAGCAGCTTCGGACAGGGTAATGAAAAACTGTTTTTT TRBJ1-4 TRBV7-2 TRBD1 -
CASSMGLAGLNEQFF TGTGCCAGCAGCATGGGACTAGCGGGGCTCAATGAGCAGTTCTTC TRBJ2-1 TRBV7-8 TRBD2 -
CASSPGLAGGDTQYF TGTGCCAGCAGCCCGGGACTAGCGGGGGGAGATACGCAGTATTTT TRBJ2-3 TRBV5-4 TRBD2 -
CASSLGTGGREAFF TGTGCCAGCAGTTTAGGGACAGGGGGGAGGGAAGCTTTCTTT TRBJ1-1 TRBV28 TRBD1 -
CASPDPSDEQFF TGTGCCAGCCCCGACCCGAGCGATGAGCAGTTCTTC TRBJ2-1 TRBV6-7 - -
CASSSRGGAGNTIYF TGTGCCAGCAGTTCTAGGGGAGGAGCTGGAAACACCATATATTTT TRBJ1-3 TRBV11-2 - -
CAWRGGTQGEQFF TGTGCCTGGAGGGGTGGTACCCAGGGTGAGCAGTTCTTC TRBJ2-1 TRBV30 - few
CASSIDLASTDTQYF TGTGCCAGCAGCATAGACCTAGCTAGCACAGATACGCAGTATTTT TRBJ2-3 TRBV11-3 - once
CASSEQGRNNQPQHF TGTGCCAGCAGTGAACAGGGTAGGAACAATCAGCCCCAGCATTTT TRBJ1-5 TRBV6-1 - -
CASSLSPAGGPETQYF TGTGCCAGCAGCTTATCCCCAGCGGGGGGGCCGGAGACCCAGTACTTC TRBJ2-5 TRBV7-2 TRBD2 -
CASSSTVGGNLDTQYF TGTGCCAGCAGCTCAACAGTGGGAGGGAACCTAGATACGCAGTATTTT TRBJ2-3 TRBV7-3 TRBD2 -
CASSSQLATDTQYF TGTGCCAGCAGCTCCCAACTTGCCACAGATACGCAGTATTTT TRBJ2-3 TRBV11-3 - -
CASTPSGGSTDTQYF TGTGCCAGCACCCCATCTGGCGGTAGCACAGATACGCAGTATTTT TRBJ2-3 TRBV9 - -
CASTLRGTGNTEAFF TGTGCCAGTACCCTCAGGGGTACAGGGAACACTGAAGCTTTCTTT TRBJ1-1 TRBV19 - -